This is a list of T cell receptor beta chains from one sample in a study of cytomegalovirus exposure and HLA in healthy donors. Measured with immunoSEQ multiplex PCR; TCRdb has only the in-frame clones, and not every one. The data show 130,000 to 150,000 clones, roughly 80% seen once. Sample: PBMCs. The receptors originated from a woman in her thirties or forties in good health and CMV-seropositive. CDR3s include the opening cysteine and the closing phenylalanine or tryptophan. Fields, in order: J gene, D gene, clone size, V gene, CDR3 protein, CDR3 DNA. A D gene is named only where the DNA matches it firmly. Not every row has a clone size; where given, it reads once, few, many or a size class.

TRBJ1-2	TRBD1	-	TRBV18	CASSPDGRGNSGYTF	TGTGCCAGCTCACCGGATGGCAGGGGGAACAGTGGCTACACCTTC
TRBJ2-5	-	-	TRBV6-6	CASSYGGANQETQYF	TGTGCCAGCAGTTACGGGGGGGCTAACCAAGAGACCCAGTACTTC
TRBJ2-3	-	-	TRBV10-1	CASSVGGGYGDTQYF	TGCGCCAGCAGTGTTGGGGGGGGCTACGGAGATACGCAGTATTTT
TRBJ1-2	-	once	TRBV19	CASSPVNYGYTF	TGTGCCAGTAGCCCAGTGAACTATGGCTACACCTTC
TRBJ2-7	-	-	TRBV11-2	CASSADRNRYYEQYF	TGTGCCAGCAGCGCCGACAGGAACAGATACTACGAGCAGTACTTC
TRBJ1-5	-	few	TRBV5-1	CASSFEGDQPQHF	TGCGCCAGCAGCTTTGAGGGCGATCAGCCCCAGCATTTT
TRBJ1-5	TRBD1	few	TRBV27	CASRRTGWDQPQHF	TGTGCCAGCAGACGGACAGGGTGGGATCAGCCCCAGCATTTT
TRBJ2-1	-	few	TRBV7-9	CASSLADLGANEQFF	TGTGCCAGCAGCTTAGCCGATCTGGGGGCGAATGAGCAGTTCTTC
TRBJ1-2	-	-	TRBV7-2	CASSPGANYGYTF	TGTGCCAGCAGCCCAGGGGCTAACTATGGCTACACCTTC
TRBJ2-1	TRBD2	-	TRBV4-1	CASSPGGLALRNEQFF	TGCGCCAGCAGCCCGGGCGGACTAGCTTTGCGCAATGAGCAGTTCTTC
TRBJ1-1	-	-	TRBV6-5	CASSYSASLMNTEAFF	TGTGCCAGCAGTTACTCAGCCTCTTTGATGAACACTGAAGCTTTCTTT
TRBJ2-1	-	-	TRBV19	CASAWAAYNEQFF	TGTGCCAGTGCCTGGGCTGCCTACAATGAGCAGTTCTTC
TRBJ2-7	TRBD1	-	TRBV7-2	CASSLGGQALYEQYF	TGTGCCAGCAGCTTAGGGGGACAGGCCCTCTACGAGCAGTACTTC
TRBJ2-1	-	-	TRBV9	CASSVRAQGGTSSYNEQFF	TGTGCCAGCAGCGTTAGGGCCCAGGGGGGAACGAGCTCCTACAATGAGCAGTTCTTC
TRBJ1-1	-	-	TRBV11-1	CASSRKRGGMNTEAFF	TGTGCCAGCAGCCGCAAGCGGGGGGGGATGAACACTGAAGCTTTCTTT